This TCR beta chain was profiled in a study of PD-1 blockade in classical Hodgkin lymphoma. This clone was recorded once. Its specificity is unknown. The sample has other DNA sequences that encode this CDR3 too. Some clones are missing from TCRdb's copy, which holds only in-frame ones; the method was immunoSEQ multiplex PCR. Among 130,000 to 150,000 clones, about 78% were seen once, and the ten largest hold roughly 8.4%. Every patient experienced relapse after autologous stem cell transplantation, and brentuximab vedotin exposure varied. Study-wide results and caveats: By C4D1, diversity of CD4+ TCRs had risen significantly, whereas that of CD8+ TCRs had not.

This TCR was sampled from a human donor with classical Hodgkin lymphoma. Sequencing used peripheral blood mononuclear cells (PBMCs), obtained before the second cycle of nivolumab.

CDR3 region: CASSYSTGTYGYTF. The DNA for the CDR3 is TGTGCCAGCAGTTACTCCACAGGGACCTATGGCTACACCTTC. This chain links TRBV6-6 with TRBJ1-2; the D gene is possibly TRBD1 (6 bases). The CDR3 totals 14 residues. Trimming stripped 0 bases from V and 4 bases from J, with 9 bases between. Germline V gives CDR1 MNHNY, CDR2 SVGAGI (reference sequence).